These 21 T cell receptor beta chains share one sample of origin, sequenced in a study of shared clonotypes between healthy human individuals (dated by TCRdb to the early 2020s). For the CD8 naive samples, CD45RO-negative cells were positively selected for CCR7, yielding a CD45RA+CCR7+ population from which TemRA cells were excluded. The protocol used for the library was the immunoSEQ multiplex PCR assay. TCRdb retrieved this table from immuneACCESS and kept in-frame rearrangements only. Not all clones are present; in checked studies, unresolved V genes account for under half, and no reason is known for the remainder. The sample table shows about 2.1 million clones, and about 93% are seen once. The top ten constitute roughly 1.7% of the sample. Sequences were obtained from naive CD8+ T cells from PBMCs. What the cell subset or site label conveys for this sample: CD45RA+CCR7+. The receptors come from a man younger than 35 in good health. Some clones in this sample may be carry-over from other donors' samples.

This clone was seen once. The CDR3 loop reads CASSFNREGYGYTF. Here the CDR3 DNA reads TGTGCCAGCAGCTTCAACAGGGAGGGCTATGGCTACACCTTC. The chain uses TRBV5-5 and TRBJ1-2, with D possibly TRBD1 on 6 matching bases. The CDR3 loop spans 14 amino acids. V was trimmed by 2 bases and J by 4 bases, leaving 12 bases between them. Germline CDR1 reads SGHKS; CDR2 reads YYEKEE (reference sequence). Variable domain in full (rest from reference TRBV5-5 and TRBJ1-2): DAGVTQSPTHLIKTRGQQVTLRCSPISGHKSVSWYQQVLGQGPQFIFQYYEKEERGRGNFPDRFSARQFPNYSSELNVNALLLGDSALYLCASSFNREGYGYTFGSGTRLTVV.

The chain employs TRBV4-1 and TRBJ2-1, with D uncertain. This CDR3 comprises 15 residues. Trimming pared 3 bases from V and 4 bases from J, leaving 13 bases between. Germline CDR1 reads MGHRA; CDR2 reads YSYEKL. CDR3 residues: CASSQITTSYNEQFF. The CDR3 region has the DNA TGCGCCAGCAGCCAGATAACGACATCTTACAATGAGCAGTTCTTC.

The CDR3 region is CASSGAYRITQYF. CDR3 DNA sequence: TGTGCCAGCAGTGGGGCCTATCGGATTACGCAGTATTTT. J is TRBJ2-3 and V is TRBV27; tentative D call: TRBD1 (5 bases). Trimming removed 5 bases at V and 8 bases at J, with 14 bases between. The V gene's germline CDR1 is MNHEY and CDR2 SMNVEV (reference sequence). The CDR3 length is 13 residues.

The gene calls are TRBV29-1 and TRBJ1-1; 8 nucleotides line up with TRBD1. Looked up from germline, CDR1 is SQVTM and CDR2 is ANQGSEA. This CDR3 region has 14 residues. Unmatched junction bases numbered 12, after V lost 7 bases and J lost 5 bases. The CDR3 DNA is TGCAGCGCCGAAACTGACAGGGGTATTACTGAAGCTTTCTTT. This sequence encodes CSAETDRGITEAFF.

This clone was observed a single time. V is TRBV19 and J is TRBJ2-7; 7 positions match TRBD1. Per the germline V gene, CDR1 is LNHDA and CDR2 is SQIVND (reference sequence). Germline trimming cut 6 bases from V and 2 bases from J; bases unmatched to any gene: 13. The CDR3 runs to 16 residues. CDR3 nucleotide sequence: TGTGCCAGTAGCCCTCCTCCCGGGACAGTAACCTACGAGCAGTACTTC. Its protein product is CASSPPPGTVTYEQYF.

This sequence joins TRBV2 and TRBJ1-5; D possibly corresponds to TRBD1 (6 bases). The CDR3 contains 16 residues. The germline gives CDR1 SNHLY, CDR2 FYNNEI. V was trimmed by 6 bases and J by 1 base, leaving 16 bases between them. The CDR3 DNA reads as TGTGCCAGCAGCGGGGGAGGGGGATCAAGCAATCAGCCCCAGCATTTT. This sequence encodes CASSGGGGSSNQPQHF. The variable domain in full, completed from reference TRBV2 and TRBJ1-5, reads EPEVTQTPSHQVTQMGQEVILRCVPISNHLYFYWYRQILGQKVEFLVSFYNNEISEKSEIFDDQFSVERPDGSNFTLKIRSTKLEDSAMYFCASSGGGGSSNQPQHFGDGTRLSIL.

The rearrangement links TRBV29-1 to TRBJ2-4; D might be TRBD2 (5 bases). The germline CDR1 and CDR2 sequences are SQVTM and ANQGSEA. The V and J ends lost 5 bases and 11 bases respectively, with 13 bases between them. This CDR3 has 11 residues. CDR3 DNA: TGCAGCGTTCGGGCCTCCGGGGTTCAGTACTTC. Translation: CSVRASGVQYF.

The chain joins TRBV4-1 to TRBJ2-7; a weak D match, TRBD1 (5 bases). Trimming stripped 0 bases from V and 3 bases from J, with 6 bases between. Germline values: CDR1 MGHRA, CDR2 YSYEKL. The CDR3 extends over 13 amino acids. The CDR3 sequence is CASSQDRDYEQYF. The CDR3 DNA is TGCGCCAGCAGCCAAGACAGGGACTACGAGCAGTACTTC.

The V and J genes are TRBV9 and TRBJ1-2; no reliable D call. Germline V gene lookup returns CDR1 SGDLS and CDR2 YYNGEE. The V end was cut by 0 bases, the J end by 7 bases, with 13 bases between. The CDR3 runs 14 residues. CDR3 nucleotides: TGTGCCAGCAGCGTAGTGGACGTACCCGGTGGCTACACCTTC. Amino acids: CASSVVDVPGGYTF.

Written as DNA, the CDR3 is TGCAGCGCCCTACCAGGGGGTTCCGGGGAGCTGTTTTTT. It codes for CSALPGGSGELFF. The chain carries TRBV29-1 and TRBJ2-2; 7 bases align to TRBD1. J lost 6 bases, V lost 7 bases, and 8 bases had no gene match. Germline values: CDR1 SQVTM, CDR2 ANQGSEA. The CDR3 contains 13 residues.

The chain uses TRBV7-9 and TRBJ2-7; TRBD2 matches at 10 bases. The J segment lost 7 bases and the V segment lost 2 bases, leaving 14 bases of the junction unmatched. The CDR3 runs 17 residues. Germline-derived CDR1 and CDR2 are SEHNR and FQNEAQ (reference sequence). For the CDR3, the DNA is TGTGCCAGCAGCTTATCCAGGGTGCTAGCGGGGGAGGAGGAGCAGTACTTC. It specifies CASSLSRVLAGEEEQYF.

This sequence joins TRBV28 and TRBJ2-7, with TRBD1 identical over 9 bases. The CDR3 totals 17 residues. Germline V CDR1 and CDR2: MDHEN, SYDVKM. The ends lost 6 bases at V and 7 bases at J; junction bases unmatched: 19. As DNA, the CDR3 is TGTGCCAGCAGCCAGGTGAGAAGACAGGGGGGAACGGGTGAGCAGTACTTC. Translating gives CASSQVRRQGGTGEQYF.

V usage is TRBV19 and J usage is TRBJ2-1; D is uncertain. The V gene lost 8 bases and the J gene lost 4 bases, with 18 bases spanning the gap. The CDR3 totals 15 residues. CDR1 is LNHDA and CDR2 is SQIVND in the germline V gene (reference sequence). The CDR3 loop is CASQYTPISYNEQFF. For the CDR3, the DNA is TGTGCCAGTCAGTATACCCCTATCTCTTACAATGAGCAGTTCTTC.

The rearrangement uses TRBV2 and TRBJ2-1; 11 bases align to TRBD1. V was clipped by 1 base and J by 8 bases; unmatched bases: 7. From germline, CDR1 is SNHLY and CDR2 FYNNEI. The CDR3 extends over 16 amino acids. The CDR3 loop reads CASSEGARTGGHEQFF. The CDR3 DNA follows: TGTGCCAGCAGTGAAGGGGCTCGGACAGGGGGCCATGAGCAGTTCTTC.

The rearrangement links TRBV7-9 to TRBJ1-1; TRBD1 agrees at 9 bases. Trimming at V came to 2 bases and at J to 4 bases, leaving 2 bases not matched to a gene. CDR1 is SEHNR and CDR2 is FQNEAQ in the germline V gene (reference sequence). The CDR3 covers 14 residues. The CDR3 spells CASSLSTGGTEAFF. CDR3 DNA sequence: TGTGCCAGCAGCTTATCGACAGGGGGCACTGAAGCTTTCTTT.

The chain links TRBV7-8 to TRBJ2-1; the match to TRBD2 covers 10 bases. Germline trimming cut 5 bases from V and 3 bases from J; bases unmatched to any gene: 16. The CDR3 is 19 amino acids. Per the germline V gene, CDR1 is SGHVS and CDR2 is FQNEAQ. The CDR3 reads CASSPDGQREGSVYNEQFF. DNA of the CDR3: TGTGCCAGCAGCCCGGATGGCCAGCGGGAGGGCTCAGTCTACAATGAGCAGTTCTTC.

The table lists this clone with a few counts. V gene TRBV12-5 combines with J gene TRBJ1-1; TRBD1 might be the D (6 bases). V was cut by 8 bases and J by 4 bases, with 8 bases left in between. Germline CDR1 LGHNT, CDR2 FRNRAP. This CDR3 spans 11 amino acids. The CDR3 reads CASRGGTEAFF. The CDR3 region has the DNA TGTGCTAGTAGGGGGGGCACTGAAGCTTTCTTT.

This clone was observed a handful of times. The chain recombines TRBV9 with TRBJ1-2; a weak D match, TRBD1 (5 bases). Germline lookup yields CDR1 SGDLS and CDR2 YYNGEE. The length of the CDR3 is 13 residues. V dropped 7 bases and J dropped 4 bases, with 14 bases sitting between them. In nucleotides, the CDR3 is TGTGCCAGCCGACAAGACAGTGTCTATGGCTACACCTTC. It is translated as CASRQDSVYGYTF.

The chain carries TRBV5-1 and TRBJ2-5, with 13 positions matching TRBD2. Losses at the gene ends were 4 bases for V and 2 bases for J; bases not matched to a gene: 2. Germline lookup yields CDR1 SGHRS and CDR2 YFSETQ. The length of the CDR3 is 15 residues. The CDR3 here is CASSILAGGQETQYF. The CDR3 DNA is TGCGCCAGCAGCATACTAGCGGGAGGGCAAGAGACCCAGTACTTC.

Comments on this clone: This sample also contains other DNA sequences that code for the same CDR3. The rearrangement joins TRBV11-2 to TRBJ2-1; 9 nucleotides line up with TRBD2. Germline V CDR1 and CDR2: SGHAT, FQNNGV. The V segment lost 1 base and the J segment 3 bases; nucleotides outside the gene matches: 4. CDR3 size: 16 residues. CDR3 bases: TGTGCCAGCAGCTTAGGTCTGACTAGCGGCTACAATGAGCAGTTCTTC. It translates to CASSLGLTSGYNEQFF.

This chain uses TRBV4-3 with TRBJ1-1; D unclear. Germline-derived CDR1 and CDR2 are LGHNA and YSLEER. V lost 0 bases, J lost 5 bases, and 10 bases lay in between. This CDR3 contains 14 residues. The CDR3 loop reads CASSQDVGITEAFF. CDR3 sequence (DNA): TGCGCCAGCAGCCAAGACGTGGGGATAACTGAAGCTTTCTTT.